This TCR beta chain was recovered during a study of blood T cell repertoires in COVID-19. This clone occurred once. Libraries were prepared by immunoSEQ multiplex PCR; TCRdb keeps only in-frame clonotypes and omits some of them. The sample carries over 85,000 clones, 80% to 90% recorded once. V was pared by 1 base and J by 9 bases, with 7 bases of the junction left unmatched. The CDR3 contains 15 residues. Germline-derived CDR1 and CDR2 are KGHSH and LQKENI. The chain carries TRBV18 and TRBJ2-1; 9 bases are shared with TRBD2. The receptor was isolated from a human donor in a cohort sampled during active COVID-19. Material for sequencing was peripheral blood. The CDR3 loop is CASSPLAGVQGEQFF. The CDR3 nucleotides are TGTGCCAGCTCACCACTAGCGGGAGTACAGGGTGAGCAGTTCTTC.